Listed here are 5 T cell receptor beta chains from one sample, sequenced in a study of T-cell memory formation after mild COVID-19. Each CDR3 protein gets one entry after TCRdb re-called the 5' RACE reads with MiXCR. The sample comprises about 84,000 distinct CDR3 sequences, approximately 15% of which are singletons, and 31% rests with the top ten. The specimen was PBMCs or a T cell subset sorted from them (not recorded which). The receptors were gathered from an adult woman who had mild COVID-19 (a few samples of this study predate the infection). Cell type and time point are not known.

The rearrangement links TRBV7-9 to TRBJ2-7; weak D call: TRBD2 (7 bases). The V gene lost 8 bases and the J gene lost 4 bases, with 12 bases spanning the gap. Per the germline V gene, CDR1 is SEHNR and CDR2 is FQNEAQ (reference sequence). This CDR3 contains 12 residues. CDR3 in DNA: TGTGCCAGCCGGGGGGCGCCATACGAGCAGTACTTC. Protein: CASRGAPYEQYF. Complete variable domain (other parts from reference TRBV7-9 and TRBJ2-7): DTGVSQNPRHKITKRGQNVTFRCDPISEHNRLYWYRQTLGQGPEFLTYFQNEAQLEKSRLLSDRFSAERPKGSFSTLEIQRTEQGDSAMYLCASRGAPYEQYFGPGTRLTVT.

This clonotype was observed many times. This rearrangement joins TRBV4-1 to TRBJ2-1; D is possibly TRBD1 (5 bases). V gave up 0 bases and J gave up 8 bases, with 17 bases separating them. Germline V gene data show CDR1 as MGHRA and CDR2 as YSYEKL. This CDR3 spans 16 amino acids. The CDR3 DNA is TGCGCCAGCAGCCAAGACAGGGCATCAAGGTGGGATGAGCAGTTCTTC. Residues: CASSQDRASRWDEQFF.

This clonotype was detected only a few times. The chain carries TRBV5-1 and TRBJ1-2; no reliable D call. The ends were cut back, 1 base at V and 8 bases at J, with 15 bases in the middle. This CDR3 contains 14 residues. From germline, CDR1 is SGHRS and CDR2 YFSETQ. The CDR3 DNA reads TGCGCCAGCAGCTTGTACGGTCCCTCATACGGCTACACCTTC. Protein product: CASSLYGPSYGYTF.

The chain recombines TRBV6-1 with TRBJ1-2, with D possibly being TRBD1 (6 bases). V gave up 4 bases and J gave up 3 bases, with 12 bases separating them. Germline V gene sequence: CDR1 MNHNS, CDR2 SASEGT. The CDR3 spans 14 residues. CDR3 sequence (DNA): TGTGCCAGCAGTGGGACAGTTAGCTACTATGGCTACACCTTC. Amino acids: CASSGTVSYYGYTF.

The CDR3 bases are TGTGCCAGCAGTCCCGGACGGTACAACTATGGCTACACCTTC. Residues: CASSPGRYNYGYTF. This chain joins TRBV12-3 or TRBV12-4 and TRBJ1-2; D unresolved. The CDR3 sequence is 14 residues long. V lost 5 bases to trimming and J lost 2 bases, with 12 bases between them.